This TCR beta chain was recovered during a study of T cells after yellow fever vaccination. Points from the study as a whole: Reappearing after the booster were most of the clones from primary vaccination (about 95% CD4, approximately 86% CD8).

TCRdb reanalysed the 5' RACE reads using MiXCR and keeps one entry per CDR3 protein. Among under 600,000 distinct CDR3 sequences listed, around an eighth were seen once. Germline CDR1 SGHRS, CDR2 YFSETQ. The CDR3 runs to 15 residues. This clonotype has at least ten counts. Its antigen is as yet unknown. One end of the junction is discordant with germline, which a read error may explain. The chain couples TRBV5-1 to TRBJ2-1, with 7 positions matching TRBD2. The receptor was derived from a man aged 25-45 years who received the YFV17D yellow fever vaccine. Sequencing was performed on PBMCs, taken on the day of the yellow fever booster vaccination. In DNA, the CDR3 is TGTGCCAGCAGTTCTAGCGGTAGCTCCTACAATGAGCAGTTCTTC. Its protein is CASSSSGSSYNEQFF.